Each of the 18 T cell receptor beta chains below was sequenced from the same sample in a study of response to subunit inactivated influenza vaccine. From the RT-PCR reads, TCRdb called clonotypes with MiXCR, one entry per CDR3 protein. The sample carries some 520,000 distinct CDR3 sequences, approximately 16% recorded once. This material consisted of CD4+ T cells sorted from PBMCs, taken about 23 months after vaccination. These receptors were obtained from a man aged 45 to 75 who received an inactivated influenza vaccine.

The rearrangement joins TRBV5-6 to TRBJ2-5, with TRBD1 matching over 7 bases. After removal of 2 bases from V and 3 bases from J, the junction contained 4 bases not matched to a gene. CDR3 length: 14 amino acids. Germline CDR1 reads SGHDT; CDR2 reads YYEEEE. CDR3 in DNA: TGTGCCAGCAGCTTTACCGGGACAGAAGAGACCCAGTACTTC. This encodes CASSFTGTEETQYF. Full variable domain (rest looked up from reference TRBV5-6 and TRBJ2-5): DAGVTQSPTHLIKTRGQQVTLRCSPKSGHDTVSWYQQALGQGPQFIFQYYEEEERQRGNFPDRFSGHQFPNYSSELNVNALLLGDSALYLCASSFTGTEETQYFGPGTRLLVL.

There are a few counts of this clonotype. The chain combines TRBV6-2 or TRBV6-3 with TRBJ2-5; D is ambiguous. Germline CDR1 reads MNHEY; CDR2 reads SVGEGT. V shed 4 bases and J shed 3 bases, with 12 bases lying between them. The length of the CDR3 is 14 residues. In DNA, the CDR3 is TGTGCCAGCAGTTGGCGAGCCAGAGAAGAGACCCAGTACTTC. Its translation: CASSWRAREETQYF.

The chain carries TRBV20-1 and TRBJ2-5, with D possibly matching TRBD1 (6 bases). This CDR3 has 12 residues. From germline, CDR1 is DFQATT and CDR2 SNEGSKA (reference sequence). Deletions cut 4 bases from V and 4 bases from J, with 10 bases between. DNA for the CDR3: TGCAGTGCTAAGGCAGGGGTAGAGACCCAGTACTTC. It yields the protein CSAKAGVETQYF.

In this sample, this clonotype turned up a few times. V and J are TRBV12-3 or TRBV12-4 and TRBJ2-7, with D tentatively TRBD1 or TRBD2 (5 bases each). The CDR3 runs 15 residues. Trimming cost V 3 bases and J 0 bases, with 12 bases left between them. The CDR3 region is CASSFGWGSSYEQYF. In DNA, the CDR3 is TGTGCCAGCAGTTTTGGGTGGGGGAGCTCCTACGAGCAGTACTTC.

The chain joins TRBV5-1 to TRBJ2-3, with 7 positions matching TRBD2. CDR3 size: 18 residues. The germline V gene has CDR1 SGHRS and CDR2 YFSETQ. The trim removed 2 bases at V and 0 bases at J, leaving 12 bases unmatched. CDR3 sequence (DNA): TGCGCCAGCAGCTTAAGCGGGGCGCTCCCTTCGAGCACAGATACGCAGTATTTT. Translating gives CASSLSGALPSSTDTQYF. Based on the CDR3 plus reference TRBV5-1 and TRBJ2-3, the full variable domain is KAGVTQTPRYLIKTRGQQVTLSCSPISGHRSVSWYQQTPGQGLQFLFEYFSETQRNKGNFPGRFSGRQFSNSRSEMNVSTLELGDSALYLCASSLSGALPSSTDTQYFGPGTRLTVL.

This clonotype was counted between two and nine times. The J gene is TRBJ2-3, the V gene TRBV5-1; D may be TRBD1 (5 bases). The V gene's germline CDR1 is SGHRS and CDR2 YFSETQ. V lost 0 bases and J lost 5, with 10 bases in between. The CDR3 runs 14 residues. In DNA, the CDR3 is TGCGCCAGCAGCTTGGACCAGGGAAAAGATACGCAGTATTTT. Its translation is CASSLDQGKDTQYF.

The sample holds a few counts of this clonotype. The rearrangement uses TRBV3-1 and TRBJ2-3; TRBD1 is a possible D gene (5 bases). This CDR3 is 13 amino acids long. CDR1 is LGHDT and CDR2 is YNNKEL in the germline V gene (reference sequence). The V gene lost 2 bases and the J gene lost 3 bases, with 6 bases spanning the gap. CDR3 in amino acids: CASSQRGTDTQYF. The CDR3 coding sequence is TGTGCCAGCAGCCAAAGGGGAACAGATACGCAGTATTTT.

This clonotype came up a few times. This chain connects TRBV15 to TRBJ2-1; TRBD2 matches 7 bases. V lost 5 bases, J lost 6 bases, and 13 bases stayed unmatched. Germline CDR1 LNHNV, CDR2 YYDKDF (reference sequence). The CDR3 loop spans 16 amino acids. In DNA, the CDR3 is TGTGCCACCAGCGGGGCCTACGTGACTAGCCGCAATGAGCAGTTCTTC. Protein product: CATSGAYVTSRNEQFF.

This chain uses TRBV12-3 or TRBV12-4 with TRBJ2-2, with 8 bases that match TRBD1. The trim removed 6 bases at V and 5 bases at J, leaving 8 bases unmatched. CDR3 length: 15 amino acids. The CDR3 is CASRRTGGWTGELFF. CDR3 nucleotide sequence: TGTGCCAGCAGACGTACAGGGGGTTGGACCGGGGAGCTGTTTTTT.

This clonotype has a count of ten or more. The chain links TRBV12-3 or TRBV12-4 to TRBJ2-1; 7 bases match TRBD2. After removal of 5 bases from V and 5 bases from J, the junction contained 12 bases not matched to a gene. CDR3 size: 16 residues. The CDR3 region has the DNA TGTGCCAGCAGTCTATCGTCGGGGGGTGTTAACAATGAGCAGTTCTTC. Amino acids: CASSLSSGGVNNEQFF.

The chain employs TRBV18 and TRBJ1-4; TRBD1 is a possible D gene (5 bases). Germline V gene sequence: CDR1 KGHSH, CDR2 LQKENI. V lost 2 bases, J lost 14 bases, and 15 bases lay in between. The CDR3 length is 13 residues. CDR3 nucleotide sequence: TGTGCCAGCTCACCAGCCCCGGAGGGGAGTCTGTTTTTT. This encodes CASSPAPEGSLFF.

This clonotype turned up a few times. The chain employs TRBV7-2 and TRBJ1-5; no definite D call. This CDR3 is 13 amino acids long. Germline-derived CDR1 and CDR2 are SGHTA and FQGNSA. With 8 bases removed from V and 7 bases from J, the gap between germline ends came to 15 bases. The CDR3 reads CASATQTSQPQHF. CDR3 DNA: TGTGCCAGCGCCACTCAAACCTCGCAGCCCCAGCATTTT.

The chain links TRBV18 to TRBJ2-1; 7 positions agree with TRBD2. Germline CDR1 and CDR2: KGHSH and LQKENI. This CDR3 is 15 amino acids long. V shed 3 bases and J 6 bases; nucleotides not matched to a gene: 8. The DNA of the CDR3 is TGTGCCAGCTCACCCCAGCGGGGAACTAGCAATGAGCAGTTCTTC. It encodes CASSPQRGTSNEQFF.

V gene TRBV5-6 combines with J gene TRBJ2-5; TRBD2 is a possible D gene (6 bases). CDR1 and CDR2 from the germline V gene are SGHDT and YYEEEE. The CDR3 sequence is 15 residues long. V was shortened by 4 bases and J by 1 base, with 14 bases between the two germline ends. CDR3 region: CASSGEEGPQETQYF. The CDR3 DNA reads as TGTGCCAGCAGCGGGGAGGAGGGCCCCCAAGAGACCCAGTACTTC. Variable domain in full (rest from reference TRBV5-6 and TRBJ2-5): DAGVTQSPTHLIKTRGQQVTLRCSPKSGHDTVSWYQQALGQGPQFIFQYYEEEERQRGNFPDRFSGHQFPNYSSELNVNALLLGDSALYLCASSGEEGPQETQYFGPGTRLLVL.

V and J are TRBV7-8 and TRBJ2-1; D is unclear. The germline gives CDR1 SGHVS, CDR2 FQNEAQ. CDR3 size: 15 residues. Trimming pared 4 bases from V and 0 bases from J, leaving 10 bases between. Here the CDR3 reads CASSSFLGSYNEQFF. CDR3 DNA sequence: TGTGCCAGCAGCTCGTTCCTCGGCTCCTACAATGAGCAGTTCTTC. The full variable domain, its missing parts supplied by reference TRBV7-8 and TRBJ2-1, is GAGVSQSPRYKVAKRGQDVALRCDPISGHVSLFWYQQALGQGPEFLTYFQNEAQLDKSGLPSDRFFAERPEGSVSTLKIQRTQQEDSAVYLCASSSFLGSYNEQFFGPGTRLTVL.

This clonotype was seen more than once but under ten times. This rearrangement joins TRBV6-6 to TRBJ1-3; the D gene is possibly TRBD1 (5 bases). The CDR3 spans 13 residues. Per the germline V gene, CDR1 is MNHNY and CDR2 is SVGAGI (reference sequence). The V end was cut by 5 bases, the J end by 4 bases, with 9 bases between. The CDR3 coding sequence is TGTGCCAGCAGTCCCAGGGAAGGAAACACCATATATTTT. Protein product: CASSPREGNTIYF.

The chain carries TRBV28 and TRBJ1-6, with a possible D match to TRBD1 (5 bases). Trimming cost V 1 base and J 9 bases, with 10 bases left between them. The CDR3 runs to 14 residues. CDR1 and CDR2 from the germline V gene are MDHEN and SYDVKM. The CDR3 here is CASSLYRGSSPLHF. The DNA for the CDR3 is TGTGCCAGCAGTTTATATCGGGGGAGTTCACCCCTCCACTTT.

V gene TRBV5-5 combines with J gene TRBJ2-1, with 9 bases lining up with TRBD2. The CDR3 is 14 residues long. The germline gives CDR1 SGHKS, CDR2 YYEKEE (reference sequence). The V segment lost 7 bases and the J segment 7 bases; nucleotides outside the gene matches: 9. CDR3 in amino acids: CASGPVGLANEQFF. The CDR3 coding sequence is TGTGCCAGCGGCCCTGTGGGACTAGCAAATGAGCAGTTCTTC.